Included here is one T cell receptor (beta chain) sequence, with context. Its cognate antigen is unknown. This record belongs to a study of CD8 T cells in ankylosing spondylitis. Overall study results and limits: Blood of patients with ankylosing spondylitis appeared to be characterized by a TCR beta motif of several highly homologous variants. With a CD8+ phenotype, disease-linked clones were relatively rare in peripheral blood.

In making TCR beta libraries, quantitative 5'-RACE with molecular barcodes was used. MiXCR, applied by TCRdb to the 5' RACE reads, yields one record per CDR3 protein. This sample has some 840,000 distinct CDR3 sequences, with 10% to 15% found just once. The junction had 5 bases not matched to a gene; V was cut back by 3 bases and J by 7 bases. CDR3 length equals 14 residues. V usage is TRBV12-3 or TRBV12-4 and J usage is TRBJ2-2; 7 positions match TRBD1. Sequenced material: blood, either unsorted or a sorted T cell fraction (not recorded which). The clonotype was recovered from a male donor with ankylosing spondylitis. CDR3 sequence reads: CASSFRGSDGELFF. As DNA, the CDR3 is TGTGCCAGCAGTTTCAGGGGGTCGGACGGGGAGCTGTTTTTT.